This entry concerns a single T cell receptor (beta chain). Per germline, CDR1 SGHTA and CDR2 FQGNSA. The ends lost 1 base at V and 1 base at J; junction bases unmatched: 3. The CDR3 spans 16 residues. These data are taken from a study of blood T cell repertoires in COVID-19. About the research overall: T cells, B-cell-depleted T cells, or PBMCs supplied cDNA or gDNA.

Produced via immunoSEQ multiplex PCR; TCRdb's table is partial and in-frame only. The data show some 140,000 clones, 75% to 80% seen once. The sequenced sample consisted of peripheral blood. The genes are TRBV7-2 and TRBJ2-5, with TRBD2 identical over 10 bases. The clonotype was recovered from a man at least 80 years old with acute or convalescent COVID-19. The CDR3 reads CASSLGASGGQETQYF. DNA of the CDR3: TGTGCCAGCAGCTTAGGGGCTAGCGGGGGCCAAGAGACCCAGTACTTC.